This T cell receptor (beta chain) comes out of a study of technical replicates of blood from a few donors (dated by TCRdb to 2015 to 2018). From the germline V gene, CDR1 is MGHRA and CDR2 is YSYEKL. V loses 0 bases, J loses 6 bases, and the germline ends lie 15 bases apart. Measured from the cysteine to the phenylalanine, the CDR3 is 15 residues long. Only CDR3 DNA is held: 45 bases, read in frame from base 1. Library preparation employed the immunoSEQ multiplex PCR assay. The immuneACCESS repertoire file appears here via TCRdb, limited to in-frame rearrangements. These files lack a portion of the clones; in checked studies, under half of the deficit traces to unresolved V genes, and the cause of the others is not known. The sample data list 75,000 to 100,000 clones, and 95% of these were observed just once. The leading ten clones occupy 0.2% to 0.3% of the sample. About this clone: Its antigen specificity is not known. Base qualities are not recorded, but no much larger clone differs from it by a single base.

The sequence derives from a human donor in good health. The chain links TRBV4-1 with TRBJ2-7; possibly the D gene is TRBD2, per 7 matching bases. What was sequenced was T cells isolated from PBMCs. This receptor carries the CDR3 CASSQDPGGGREQYF. The DNA sequence reads TGCGCCAGCAGCCAAGATCCGGGGGGCGGACGCGAGCAGTACTTC.